The clone carrying this TCR beta chain came up many times. PCR was performed a second time for about 7 to 11 cycles using a sample-barcoded 5' primer and a J-beta primer mix. TCRdb ran MiXCR on the 5' RACE reads and lists one entry per CDR3 protein. The sample has about a million distinct CDR3 sequences; approximately 49% are singletons. The data belong to a study of blood T cells in healthy people across ages. The CDR3 is 16 residues long. Germline values: CDR1 MRHNA, CDR2 SNTAGT. J lost 0 bases, V lost 5 bases, and 4 bases had no gene match. Specimen: blood. The TCR originated in a man under 40 in good health. The chain uses TRBV6-4 and TRBJ2-3, with 11 positions matching TRBD2. DNA for the CDR3: TGTGCCAGCAGTCCACTAGCGGGGGATAGCACAGATACGCAGTATTTT. It is translated as CASSPLAGDSTDTQYF.